This T cell receptor (beta chain) was observed in a study of T-cell reconstitution after alpha-beta-depleted transplantation in children. Trimming at V came to 5 bases and at J to 4 bases, leaving 14 bases not matched to a gene. The CDR3 has 18 residues. CDR1 is SGHAT and CDR2 is FQNNGV in the germline V gene. The study's findings and limits: T-cell numbers and diversity one year post-transplant derived largely from freshly generated T cells. Several hundred expanded graft clones reportedly supplied alpha-beta T cells about two months after transplant.

A TCRbeta library incorporating unique molecular identifiers was prepared. TCRdb independently ran MiXCR on the PCR reads; one entry per CDR3 protein. The sample includes some 300,000 distinct CDR3 sequences, nearly 8% of them seen just once. This clonotype was detected ten times or more. Its antigen is not identified. The specimen was peripheral blood, collected 360 days after TCRalphabeta/CD19-depleted stem cell transplant. The J gene is TRBJ2-1, the V gene TRBV11-2, with TRBD2 matching over 10 bases. The receptor's source is a female patient between 2 and 15 years old who had a stem cell transplant for Fanconi anemia, so the T cells may come from the graft donor. This chain's CDR3 is CASSPRDGAGGHYNEQFF. The CDR3 coding sequence is TGTGCCAGCAGCCCAAGGGATGGAGCGGGGGGGCATTACAATGAGCAGTTCTTC.